Below, 20 T cell receptor beta chains from the same sample are listed, as sequenced in a study of blood T cell repertoires in COVID-19. Profiled with immunoSEQ multiplex PCR; TCRdb holds only in-frame clones, not every one. There are tens of thousands of clones in the sample; around 82% occur only once, and around 8.7% lies in the top ten. The source material was peripheral blood. The receptors shown here come from an elderly woman with acute or convalescent COVID-19.

The V gene is TRBV7-8, the J gene TRBJ2-7; D gene uncertain. The V end lost 4 bases, the J end lost 0 bases, and 13 bases lay between the germline ends. The V gene's germline CDR1 is SGHVS and CDR2 FQNEAQ. CDR3 size: 15 residues. CDR3 nucleotides: TGTGCCAGCAGCTCACAGAGTACCCTCTCCTACGAGCAGTACTTC. This gives the protein CASSSQSTLSYEQYF.

This sequence joins TRBV6-6 and TRBJ1-1; unclear D gene. The CDR3 is 13 amino acids. Germline values: CDR1 MNHNY, CDR2 SVGAGI (reference sequence). The V end lost 2 bases, the J end lost 6 bases, and 10 bases lay between the germline ends. This CDR3 is CASSYEAASEAFF. The DNA of the CDR3 is TGTGCCAGCAGTTACGAGGCAGCCTCTGAAGCTTTCTTT.

The rearrangement joins TRBV5-1 to TRBJ1-1, with D hard to call. This CDR3 spans 15 amino acids. Germline V gene data show CDR1 as SGHRS and CDR2 as YFSETQ. V lost 4 bases to trimming and J lost 4 bases, with 17 bases between them. The CDR3 protein is CASSEDYWVGTEAFF. The CDR3 DNA sequence: TGCGCCAGCAGCGAGGACTATTGGGTGGGCACTGAAGCTTTCTTT.

The chain carries TRBV6-1 and TRBJ2-3; 8 bases agree with TRBD2. With V trimmed by 3 bases and J by 8 bases, 13 bases remained unmatched. CDR3 length: 16 residues. Germline loops: CDR1 MNHNS, CDR2 SASEGT. The CDR3 sequence: CASSDQGVAGPGTQYF. CDR3 nucleotide sequence: TGTGCCAGCAGTGACCAGGGAGTAGCGGGGCCCGGTACGCAGTATTTT.

This clone was seen only once. J is TRBJ2-5 and V is TRBV14, with TRBD2 matching 14 bases. The trim removed 4 bases at V and 5 bases at J, leaving 6 bases unmatched. CDR1 and CDR2 from the germline V gene are SGHDN and FVKESK. The CDR3 is 16 amino acids. Here the CDR3 DNA reads TGTGCCAGCAGCCCCGGGACTAGCGGGAGATGGGAGACCCAGTACTTC. Protein product: CASSPGTSGRWETQYF.

V is TRBV4-2 and J is TRBJ2-6; D ambiguous. Germline CDR1 and CDR2: LGHNA and YNFKEQ. CDR3 size: 15 residues. Trimming took off 4 bases at V and 0 bases at J, with 7 bases between the two ends. This CDR3 is CASSPRGSGANVLTF. Written as DNA, the CDR3 is TGTGCCAGCAGCCCCCGAGGCTCTGGGGCCAACGTCCTGACTTTC.

This rearrangement joins TRBV5-1 to TRBJ2-7; 8 positions match TRBD1. J was trimmed by 2 bases and V by 0 bases; bases with no gene match: 4. There are 15 residues in the CDR3. Germline-derived CDR1 and CDR2 are SGHRS and YFSETQ. CDR3 DNA: TGCGCCAGCAGCTTGGCCTGGGACAGGACCTACGAGCAGTACTTC. This encodes CASSLAWDRTYEQYF.

The chain recombines TRBV5-4 with TRBJ2-1, with 10 bases fitting TRBD2. Germline assignment: CDR1 SGHNT and CDR2 YYREEE (reference sequence). This CDR3 contains 15 residues. Trimming at V came to 5 bases and at J to 4 bases, leaving 6 bases not matched to a gene. CDR3 sequence (DNA): TGTGCCAGCAGGGGTAGGACTAGCGGATACAATGAGCAGTTCTTC. Protein sequence: CASRGRTSGYNEQFF. The whole variable domain, filled in from reference TRBV5-4 and TRBJ2-1, reads ETGVTQSPTHLIKTRGQQVTLRCSSQSGHNTVSWYQQALGQGPQFIFQYYREEENGRGNFPPRFSGLQFPNYSSELNVNALELDDSALYLCASRGRTSGYNEQFFGPGTRLTVL.

The V gene is TRBV27, the J gene TRBJ2-1; 9 bases map to TRBD1. Trimming took 6 bases from V and 1 from J; bases not matched to a gene: 4. Germline-derived CDR1 and CDR2 are MNHEY and SMNVEV (reference sequence). The CDR3 contains 15 residues. This chain's CDR3 is CASRQGQGSYNEQFF. CDR3 DNA: TGTGCCAGCAGGCAGGGACAGGGTTCCTACAATGAGCAGTTCTTC.

CDR3 sequence: CASSPLGRGRAQHF. CDR3 sequence (DNA): TGTGCCAGCTCACCCCTCGGGAGGGGACGAGCCCAGCATTTT. The chain uses TRBV18 and TRBJ1-5; perhaps TRBD1 as D (5 bases). Germline CDR1 and CDR2: KGHSH and LQKENI. CDR3 length: 14 residues. Trimming left V 3 bases short and J 11 bases short, with 17 bases between.

This chain uses TRBV6-1 with TRBJ1-2; D call uncertain. Trimming pared 2 bases from V and 5 bases from J, leaving 9 bases between. From germline, CDR1 is MNHNS and CDR2 SASEGT. This CDR3 contains 13 residues. CDR3: CASSERAGYGYTF. DNA of the CDR3: TGTGCCAGCAGTGAAAGGGCGGGTTATGGCTACACCTTC.

The rearrangement uses TRBV5-1 and TRBJ2-1, with TRBD2 matching 11 bases. V lost 4 bases to trimming and J lost 0 bases; unmatched junction nucleotides: 3. CDR1 and CDR2 (germline): SGHRS, YFSETQ. This CDR3 has 16 amino acids. The CDR3 loop is CASSTTSGSSYNEQFF. The CDR3 DNA sequence: TGCGCCAGCAGCACCACTAGCGGGAGCTCCTACAATGAGCAGTTCTTC.

V gene TRBV10-2 combines with J gene TRBJ2-1, with TRBD2 matching over 9 bases. Germline V gene data show CDR1 as WSHSY and CDR2 as SAAADI. With 0 bases clipped from V and 6 bases from J, the junction kept 6 bases outside the gene matches. CDR3 length: 16 residues. In nucleotides, the CDR3 is TGCGCCAGCAGTGAGTCTGCGGGAGGGCCCCGCAATGAGCAGTTCTTC. It is translated as CASSESAGGPRNEQFF.

The chain carries TRBV28 and TRBJ1-5; TRBD1 is a possible D gene (5 bases). Trimming left V 6 bases short and J 3 bases short, with 12 bases between. This CDR3 region has 14 residues. The germline V gene encodes CDR1 MDHEN and CDR2 SYDVKM. The CDR3 here is CASRRGRDNQPQHF. CDR3 nucleotide sequence: TGTGCCAGCAGAAGGGGAAGAGACAATCAGCCCCAGCATTTT.

This clone was seen a single time. The chain couples TRBV4-1 to TRBJ1-1; no clear D gene. Germline lookup yields CDR1 MGHRA and CDR2 YSYEKL. Between the trimmed V and J ends, which lost 4 bases and 4 bases, there was a span of 10 bases. The CDR3 loop spans 13 amino acids. CDR3 DNA: TGCGCCAGCAGCCGAACAGAACCCACTGAAGCTTTCTTT. Translating gives CASSRTEPTEAFF.

This clone came up a few times. CDR3 residues: CASSLDRGDTQYF. The DNA of the CDR3 is TGTGCCAGCAGCTTGGACAGGGGAGATACGCAGTATTTT. This chain joins TRBV5-5 and TRBJ2-3; TRBD1 aligns across 7 bases. This CDR3 contains 13 residues. Looked up from germline, CDR1 is SGHKS and CDR2 is YYEKEE (reference sequence). V shed 0 bases, J shed 5 bases, and the junction held 0 bases outside the gene matches.

The chain carries TRBV3-1 (or the pseudogene TRBV3-2) and TRBJ1-3, with D possibly being TRBD1 (6 bases). Looked up from germline, CDR1 is LGHDT and CDR2 is YNNKEL (reference sequence). The ends were cut back, 0 bases at V and 8 bases at J, with 11 bases in the middle. This CDR3 has 14 residues. The CDR3 DNA is TGTGCCAGCAGCCAAGAGGGGGCTAAAGACACCATATATTTT. Amino acid sequence: CASSQEGAKDTIYF.

The rearrangement joins TRBV28 to TRBJ1-3; maybe TRBD1 (6 bases). V was shortened by 3 bases and J by 4 bases, with 16 bases between the two germline ends. The CDR3 consists of 16 residues. Germline CDR1 is MDHEN and CDR2 is SYDVKM. DNA of the CDR3: TGTGCCAGCAGTTTCCCCGGGGGGGGGCTCGGAAACACCATATATTTT. This sequence encodes CASSFPGGGLGNTIYF.

V usage is TRBV27 and J usage is TRBJ2-5; possibly TRBD1 for D (6 bases). V lost 5 bases, J lost 8 bases, and 15 bases lay in between. The CDR3 is 13 residues long. CDR1 is MNHEY, CDR2 SMNVEV, per germline (reference sequence). CDR3 protein: CASSKRQGGTQYF. CDR3 DNA sequence: TGTGCCAGCAGTAAACGACAAGGGGGAACCCAGTACTTC.

The chain couples TRBV5-1 to TRBJ2-7; 14 nucleotides align to TRBD2. The V gene's germline CDR1 is SGHRS and CDR2 YFSETQ. The trim removed 0 bases at V and 0 bases at J, leaving 11 bases unmatched. The CDR3 length is 20 residues. In DNA form, the CDR3 reads TGCGCCAGCAGCTTGGCGAATGGACTAGCGGGGGGCAAGTTCTCCTACGAGCAGTACTTC. Its translation is CASSLANGLAGGKFSYEQYF.